The present T cell receptor beta chain was sequenced within a study of blood T cell repertoires in COVID-19. Background on the study: Samples came from the United States, Italy and Spain, spanning acute and convalescent COVID-19. The analysed material was cDNA or gDNA that came from T cells, B-cell-depleted T cells, or PBMCs.

In the study's own analysis: Nucleated cell number was recorded as an estimate derived from reference gene primer amplification. Profiled with immunoSEQ multiplex PCR; TCRdb holds only in-frame clones, not every one. V, J and clone size were drawn from that table, and D and trimming were deduced from the DNA. The sample lists about 130,000 clones; approximately 84% were seen once. This clonotype was sampled from a man aged 55-75 years with acute or convalescent COVID-19. The sequenced material came from peripheral blood.

This CDR3 reads CASGSSRDLGGEKLFF. In DNA, the CDR3 is TGTGCCAGCGGGTCCTCCCGCGACCTCGGCGGTGAAAAACTGTTTTTT. The rearrangement joins TRBV27 to TRBJ1-4; D is unclear. Germline V CDR1 and CDR2: MNHEY, SMNVEV (reference sequence). The V end was cut by 8 bases, the J end by 7 bases, with 23 bases between. The CDR3 totals 16 residues.